The sequence of this T cell receptor (beta chain) was determined in a study of CD8 T cells in ankylosing spondylitis. Points from the study as a whole: The study identified a TCR beta motif of several highly homologous variants that appeared characteristic of ankylosing spondylitis blood.

Germline V gives CDR1 LNHNV, CDR2 YYDKDF (reference sequence). Trimming stripped 0 bases from V and 5 bases from J, with 17 bases between. The CDR3 is 16 amino acids. This clonotype has a count of ten or more. No antigen is known for it. MiXCR, applied by TCRdb to the 5' RACE reads, yields one record per CDR3 protein. The sample has 450,000 to 550,000 distinct CDR3 sequences; about 5% are singletons. The TCR sequence derives from a male donor with ankylosing spondylitis. Sample: blood, either unsorted or a sorted T cell fraction (not recorded which). The chain recombines TRBV15 with TRBJ2-7; the D gene is possibly TRBD2 (5 bases). CDR3 in amino acids: CATSRERLLTRHEQYF. The CDR3 DNA reads TGTGCCACCAGCAGAGAGAGACTACTAACGAGGCACGAGCAGTACTTC.